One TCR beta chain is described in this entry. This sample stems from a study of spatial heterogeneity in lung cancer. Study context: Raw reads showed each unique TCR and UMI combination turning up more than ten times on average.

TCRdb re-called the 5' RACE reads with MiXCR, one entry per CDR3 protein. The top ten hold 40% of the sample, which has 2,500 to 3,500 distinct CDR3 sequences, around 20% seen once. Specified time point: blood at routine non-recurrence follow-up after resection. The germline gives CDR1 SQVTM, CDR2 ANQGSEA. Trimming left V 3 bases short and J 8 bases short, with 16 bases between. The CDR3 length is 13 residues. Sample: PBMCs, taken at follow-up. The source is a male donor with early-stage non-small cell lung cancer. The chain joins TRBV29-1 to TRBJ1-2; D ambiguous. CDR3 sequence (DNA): TGCAGCGTTGATGGGAGGAGACATAGGGGCTACACCTTC. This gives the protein CSVDGRRHRGYTF.